These 18 T cell receptor beta chains share one sample of origin, sequenced in a study of lymphopenia after photon versus proton radiotherapy. TCRdb's copy holds only in-frame clones and misses some; the assay was immunoSEQ multiplex PCR. This sample has 75,000 to 95,000 clones, with 65% to 85% found just once. Sample: peripheral blood, taken from a patient treated with proton-based radiotherapy. The receptors come from a man aged 60-69 years with pancreatic cancer.

The chain combines TRBV5-1 with TRBJ2-1; weak D call: TRBD1 (5 bases). Germline-derived CDR1 and CDR2 are SGHRS and YFSETQ. V was shortened by 2 bases and J by 6 bases, with 27 bases between the two germline ends. The CDR3 runs 19 residues. The CDR3 loop reads CASSFRGSTQDLLSNEQFF. As DNA, the CDR3 is TGCGCCAGCAGCTTTCGAGGTTCCACACAGGATTTGTTAAGCAATGAGCAGTTCTTC.

This chain uses TRBV11-2 with TRBJ2-7; D gene unclear. The CDR3 is made up of 14 amino acids. Germline V gene lookup returns CDR1 SGHAT and CDR2 FQNNGV. The V end lost 4 bases, the J end lost 6 bases, and 16 bases lay between the germline ends. CDR3 bases: TGTGCCAGCAGCTCTGTTGTTTCCGCGGTCGAGCAGTACTTC. It is translated as CASSSVVSAVEQYF.

This chain links TRBV10-3 with TRBJ2-2; TRBD1 matches at 11 bases. J was trimmed by 6 bases and V by 11 bases; bases with no gene match: 11. The length of the CDR3 is 15 residues. Germline V lookup: CDR1 ENHRY, CDR2 SYGVKD. The CDR3 loop reads CASSGQGARAGELFF. The CDR3 coding sequence is TGTGCCTCCTCTGGACAGGGGGCGAGGGCCGGGGAGCTGTTTTTT.

This clone was seen just once. At one end, the junction sequence differs from germline, possibly due to a read error. The gene calls are TRBV7-7 and TRBJ2-1; D is uncertain. The CDR3 loop spans 14 amino acids. From germline, CDR1 is SSHAT and CDR2 FNYEAQ (reference sequence). CDR3 residues: CASSPEIGLNEQFF. CDR3 nucleotides: TGTGCTAGCAGCCCAGAGATCGGTCTCAATGAGCAGTTCTTC.

V and J are TRBV29-1 and TRBJ2-1; D is undetermined. Germline CDR1 reads SQVTM; CDR2 reads ANQGSEA. The ends were cut back, 6 bases at V and 0 bases at J, with 12 bases in the middle. This CDR3 is 14 amino acids long. The CDR3 reads CSVDPLSSYNEQFF. In nucleotides, the CDR3 is TGCAGCGTGGACCCACTTAGCTCCTACAATGAGCAGTTCTTC.

The chain carries TRBV6-5 and TRBJ1-4; D unclear. The length of the CDR3 is 15 residues. Trimming cost V 7 bases and J 8 bases, with 20 bases left between them. Germline-derived CDR1 and CDR2 are MNHEY and SVGAGI. The CDR3 region has the DNA TGTGCCAGCAAGTTGGCAGGCACCGTTCGAGAAAAACTGTTTTTT. Its protein product is CASKLAGTVREKLFF.

The sample holds a few counts of this clone. This rearrangement joins TRBV11-3 to TRBJ1-2; D gene uncertain. The germline V and J ends were trimmed by 1 base and 2 bases, with 5 bases remaining between them. This CDR3 has 13 residues. Germline V lookup: CDR1 SGHNT, CDR2 YENEEA. For the CDR3, the DNA is TGTGCCAGCAGCTTAGGTGACAACTATGGCTACACCTTC. It yields the protein CASSLGDNYGYTF.

V gene TRBV5-5 combines with J gene TRBJ2-7; 7 bases line up with TRBD2. This CDR3 is 16 amino acids long. V lost 0 bases, J lost 2 bases, and 8 bases stayed unmatched. Germline CDR1 and CDR2: SGHKS and YYEKEE (reference sequence). The CDR3 protein is CASSLGRGFTPYEQYF. The CDR3 nucleotides are TGTGCCAGCAGCTTGGGGCGGGGGTTTACTCCCTACGAGCAGTACTTC.

This clone was found once. The chain joins TRBV28 to TRBJ1-3; D gene uncertain. CDR3 length equals 15 residues. V lost 3 bases and J lost 2, with 11 bases in between. The germline gives CDR1 MDHEN, CDR2 SYDVKM. CDR3 nucleotides: TGTGCCAGCAGTTTTCGGGGTGCGGCTGGAAACACCATATATTTT. Translated: CASSFRGAAGNTIYF.

The chain is built from TRBV9 and TRBJ2-5; D remains ambiguous. Germline V CDR1 and CDR2: SGDLS, YYNGEE. CDR3 length equals 13 residues. Trimming pared 2 bases from V and 5 bases from J, leaving 10 bases between. This CDR3 is CASSVGDEETQYF. CDR3 sequence (DNA): TGTGCCAGCAGCGTCGGAGATGAGGAGACCCAGTACTTC.

V usage is TRBV5-1 and J usage is TRBJ2-7; either TRBD1 or TRBD2 may fit D (5 bases each). Trimming took off 10 bases at V and 5 bases at J, with 13 bases between the two ends. CDR1 and CDR2 from the germline V gene are SGHRS and YFSETQ. This CDR3 spans 11 amino acids. CDR3 nucleotides: TGCGCCTCAGCGGCAGGGAACGAGCAGTACTTC. It is translated as CASAAGNEQYF.

DNA of the CDR3: TGTGCCAGCAGCCAAGATTTTCTTCCGGCCGTGGGCACTGAAGCTTTCTTT. The encoded protein is CASSQDFLPAVGTEAFF. The rearrangement uses TRBV4-2 and TRBJ1-1; D not certain. Germline CDR1 is LGHNA and CDR2 is YNFKEQ. The germline V and J ends were trimmed by 0 bases and 4 bases, with 18 bases remaining between them. This CDR3 comprises 17 residues.

This chain connects TRBV15 to TRBJ2-5; either TRBD1 or TRBD2 may fit D (5 bases each). Deletions cut 3 bases from V and 5 bases from J, with 10 bases between. This CDR3 region has 13 residues. The germline V gene encodes CDR1 LNHNV and CDR2 YYDKDF (reference sequence). The CDR3 nucleotides are TGTGCCACCAGCAGGGGTGGGGGTGAGACCCAGTACTTC. As protein: CATSRGGGETQYF.

J is TRBJ2-5 and V is TRBV28, with D unclear. V lost 8 bases to trimming and J lost 7 bases, with 14 bases between them. CDR3 size: 12 residues. Germline loops: CDR1 MDHEN, CDR2 SYDVKM. The CDR3 DNA follows: TGTGCCAGCCTGAGGCTGCCTGCGACCCAGTACTTC. This codes for CASLRLPATQYF.

This clone was detected a few times. This sequence joins TRBV5-5 and TRBJ1-2; D ambiguous. V lost 0 bases, J lost 7 bases, and 10 bases lay in between. This CDR3 region has 13 residues. The germline gives CDR1 SGHKS, CDR2 YYEKEE (reference sequence). This CDR3 is CASSLDSHAGYTF. DNA for the CDR3: TGTGCCAGCAGCTTGGATTCACACGCTGGCTACACCTTC.

The chain is built from TRBV30 and TRBJ1-5; a weak D match, TRBD1 (5 bases). The CDR3 length is 16 residues. The germline CDR1 and CDR2 sequences are GTSNPN and SVGIG (reference sequence). V was cut by 3 bases and J by 1 base, with 16 bases left in between. CDR3 in amino acids: CAWRRGGILSNQPQHF. In nucleotides, the CDR3 is TGTGCCTGGAGGAGGGGCGGCATTCTCAGCAATCAGCCCCAGCATTTT. Together with reference TRBV30 and TRBJ1-5, the CDR3 gives the full variable domain: SQTIHQWPATLVQPVGSPLSLECTVEGTSNPNLYWYRQAAGRGLQLLFYSVGIGQISSEVPQNLSASRPQDRQFILSSKKLLLSDSGFYLCAWRRGGILSNQPQHFGDGTRLSIL.

The rearrangement links TRBV7-8 to TRBJ1-1; D might be TRBD1 (5 bases). Germline lookup yields CDR1 SGHVS and CDR2 FQNEAQ. This CDR3 is built from 14 residues. The V end was cut by 5 bases, the J end by 1 base, with 11 bases between. CDR3 coding DNA: TGTGCCAGCAGCCCCCTGGGGGGGAACACTGAAGCTTTCTTT. This encodes CASSPLGGNTEAFF.

The rearrangement joins TRBV4-3 to TRBJ2-7, with 8 bases matching TRBD1. With V trimmed by 3 bases and J by 6 bases, 10 bases remained unmatched. CDR3 length: 15 residues. CDR1 LGHNA and CDR2 YSLEER come from the germline V gene. The CDR3 DNA reads TGCGCCAGCAGCCAGGCCGGGACAGGTTATTCCGAGCAGTACTTC. Translated: CASSQAGTGYSEQYF.